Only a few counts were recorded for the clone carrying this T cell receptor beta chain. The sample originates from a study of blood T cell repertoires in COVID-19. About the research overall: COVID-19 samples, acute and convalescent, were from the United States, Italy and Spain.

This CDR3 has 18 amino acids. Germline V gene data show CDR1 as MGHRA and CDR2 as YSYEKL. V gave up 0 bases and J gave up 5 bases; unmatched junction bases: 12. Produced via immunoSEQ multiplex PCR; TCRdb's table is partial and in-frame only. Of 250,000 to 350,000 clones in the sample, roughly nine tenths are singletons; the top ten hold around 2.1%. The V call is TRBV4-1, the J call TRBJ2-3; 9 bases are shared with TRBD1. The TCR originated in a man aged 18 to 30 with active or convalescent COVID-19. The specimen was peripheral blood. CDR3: CASSQDPGQGFFGDTQYF. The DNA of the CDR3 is TGCGCCAGCAGCCAAGACCCGGGACAGGGATTTTTCGGAGATACGCAGTATTTT.